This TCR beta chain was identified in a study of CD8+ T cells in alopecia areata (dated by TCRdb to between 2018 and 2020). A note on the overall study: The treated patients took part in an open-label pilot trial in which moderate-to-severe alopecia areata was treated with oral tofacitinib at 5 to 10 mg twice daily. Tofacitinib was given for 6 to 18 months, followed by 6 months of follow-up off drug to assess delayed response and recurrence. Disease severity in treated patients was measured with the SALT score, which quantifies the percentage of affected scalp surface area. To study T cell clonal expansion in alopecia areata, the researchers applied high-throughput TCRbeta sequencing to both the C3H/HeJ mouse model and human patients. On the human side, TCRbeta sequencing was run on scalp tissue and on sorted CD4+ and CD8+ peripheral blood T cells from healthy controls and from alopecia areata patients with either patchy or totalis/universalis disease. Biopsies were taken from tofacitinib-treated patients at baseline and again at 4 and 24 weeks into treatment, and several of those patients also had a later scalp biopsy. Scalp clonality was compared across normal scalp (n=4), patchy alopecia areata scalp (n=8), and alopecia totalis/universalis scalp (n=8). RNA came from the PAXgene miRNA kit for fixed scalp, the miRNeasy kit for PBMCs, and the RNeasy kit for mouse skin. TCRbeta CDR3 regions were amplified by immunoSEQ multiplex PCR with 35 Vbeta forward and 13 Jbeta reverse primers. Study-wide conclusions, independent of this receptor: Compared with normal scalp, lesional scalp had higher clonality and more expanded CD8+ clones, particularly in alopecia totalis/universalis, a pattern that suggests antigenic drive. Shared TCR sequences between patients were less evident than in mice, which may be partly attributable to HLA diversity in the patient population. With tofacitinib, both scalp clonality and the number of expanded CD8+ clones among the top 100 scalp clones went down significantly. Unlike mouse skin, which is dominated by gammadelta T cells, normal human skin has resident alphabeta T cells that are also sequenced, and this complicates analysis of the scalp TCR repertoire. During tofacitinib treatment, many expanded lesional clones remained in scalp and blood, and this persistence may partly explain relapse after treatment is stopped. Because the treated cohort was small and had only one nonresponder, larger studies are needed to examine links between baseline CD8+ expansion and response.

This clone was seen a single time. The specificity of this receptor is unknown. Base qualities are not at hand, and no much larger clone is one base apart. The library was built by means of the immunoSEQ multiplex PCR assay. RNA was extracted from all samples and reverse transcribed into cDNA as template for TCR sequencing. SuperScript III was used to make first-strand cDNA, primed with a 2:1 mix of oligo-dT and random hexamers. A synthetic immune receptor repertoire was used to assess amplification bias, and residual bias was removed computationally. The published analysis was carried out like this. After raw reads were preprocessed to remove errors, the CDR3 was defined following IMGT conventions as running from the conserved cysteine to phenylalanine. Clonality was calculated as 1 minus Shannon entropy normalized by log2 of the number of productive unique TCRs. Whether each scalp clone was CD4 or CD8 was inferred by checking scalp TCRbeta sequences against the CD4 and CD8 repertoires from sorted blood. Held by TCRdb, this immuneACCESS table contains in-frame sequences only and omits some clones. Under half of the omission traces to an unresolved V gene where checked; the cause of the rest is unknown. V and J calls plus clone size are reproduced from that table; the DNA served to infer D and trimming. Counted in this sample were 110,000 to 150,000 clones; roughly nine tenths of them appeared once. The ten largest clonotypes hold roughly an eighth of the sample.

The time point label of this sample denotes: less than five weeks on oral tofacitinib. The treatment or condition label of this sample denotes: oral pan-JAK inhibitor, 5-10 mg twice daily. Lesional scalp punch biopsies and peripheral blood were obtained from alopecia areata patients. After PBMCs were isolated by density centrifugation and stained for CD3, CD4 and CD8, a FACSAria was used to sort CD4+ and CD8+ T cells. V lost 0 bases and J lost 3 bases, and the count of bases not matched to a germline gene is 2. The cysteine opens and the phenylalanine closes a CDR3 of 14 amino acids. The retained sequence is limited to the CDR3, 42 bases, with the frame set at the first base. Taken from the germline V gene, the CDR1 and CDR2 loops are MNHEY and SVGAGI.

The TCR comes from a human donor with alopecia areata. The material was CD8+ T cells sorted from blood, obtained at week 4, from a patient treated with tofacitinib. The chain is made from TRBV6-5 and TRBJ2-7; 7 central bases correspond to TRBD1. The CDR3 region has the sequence CASSYSPGGYEQYF. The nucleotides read TGTGCCAGCAGTTACTCGCCAGGGGGCTACGAGCAGTACTTC.